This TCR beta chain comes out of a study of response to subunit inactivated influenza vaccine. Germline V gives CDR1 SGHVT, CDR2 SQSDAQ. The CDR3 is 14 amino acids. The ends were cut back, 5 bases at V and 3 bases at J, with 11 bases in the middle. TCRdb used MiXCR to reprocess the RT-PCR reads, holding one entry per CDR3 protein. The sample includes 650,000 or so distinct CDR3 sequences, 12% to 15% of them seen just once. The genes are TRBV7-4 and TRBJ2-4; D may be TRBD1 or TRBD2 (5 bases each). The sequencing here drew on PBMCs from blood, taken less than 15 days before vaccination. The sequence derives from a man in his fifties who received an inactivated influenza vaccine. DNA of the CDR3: TGTGCCAGCAGCAGAGGGACGGTCAAAAACATTCAGTACTTC. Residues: CASSRGTVKNIQYF. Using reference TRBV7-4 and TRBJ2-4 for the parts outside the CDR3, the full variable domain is GAGVSQSPRYKVAKRGRDVALRCDSISGHVTLYWYRQTLGQGSEVLTYSQSDAQRDKSGRPSGRFSAERPERSVSTLKIQRTEQGDSAVYLCASSRGTVKNIQYFGAGTRLSVL.